The rows below give T cell receptor beta chains drawn from one sample of a study of blood T cell repertoires in COVID-19. Using immunoSEQ multiplex PCR, the repertoire was profiled, and TCRdb retains in-frame clones only, with some absent. The profile covers 95,000 to 150,000 clones, with 80% appearing a single time and 16% taken by the ten largest. The sample was peripheral blood. These receptors all come from a man between 60 and 70 years old with active or convalescent COVID-19. Each CDR3 is given with its conserved first and last residue. Fields, in order: CDR3 DNA, CDR3 protein, clone size, CDR3 length, D gene, J gene, V gene. The D gene is left open where the match is weak. Only some rows state a clone size, as once, few, many or a class for expanded clones.

DNA: TGCGCCAGCAGCGTCGAGAGGGTAGATACGCAGTATTTT
CDR3: CASSVERVDTQYF
size: once
length: 13
D: .
J: TRBJ2-3
V: TRBV4-3

DNA: TGTGCCACCAGTGGAACCGGGACAAATCCTGCCGGGGAGCTGTTTTTT
CDR3: CATSGTGTNPAGELFF
size: .
length: 16
D: .
J: TRBJ2-2
V: TRBV24-1

DNA: TGCGCCAGCAGCTCGCAAACTAGCGGGAGAGGAGATACGCAGTATTTT
CDR3: CASSSQTSGRGDTQYF
size: .
length: 16
D: TRBD2
J: TRBJ2-3
V: TRBV5-1

DNA: TGTGCCAGCAGCCCCCATGAAGGGAGGGCTAGCGGGAGGAACACCGGGGAGCTGTTTTTT
CDR3: CASSPHEGRASGRNTGELFF
size: .
length: 20
D: TRBD2
J: TRBJ2-2
V: TRBV6-2/TRBV6-3

DNA: TGTGCCAGCGGAGGGGGACTAGCGAACTACAATGAGCAGTTCTTC
CDR3: CASGGGLANYNEQFF
size: .
length: 15
D: TRBD2
J: TRBJ2-1
V: TRBV9

DNA: TGTGCCAGCTCACCATTTTGGGGGCAGCAAGAGACCCAGTACTTC
CDR3: CASSPFWGQQETQYF
size: .
length: 15
D: .
J: TRBJ2-5
V: TRBV18

DNA: TGTGCCAGCAAAACTATGGGGGGGGTAGTCAATGAGCAGTTCTTC
CDR3: CASKTMGGVVNEQFF
size: .
length: 15
D: TRBD2
J: TRBJ2-1
V: TRBV6-5

DNA: TGTGCCAGCAGCACCCCCTCCGGGACTAGCGTCTACAATGAGCAGTTCTTC
CDR3: CASSTPSGTSVYNEQFF
size: .
length: 17
D: TRBD2
J: TRBJ2-1
V: TRBV7-6

DNA: TGTGCCAGCAGTCGCCTAACAGATACGCAGTATTTT
CDR3: CASSRLTDTQYF
size: few
length: 12
D: .
J: TRBJ2-3
V: TRBV12-3/TRBV12-4

DNA: TGTGCCAGCAGCCAAGATCCGGGACAGGGGTATGGCTACACCTTC
CDR3: CASSQDPGQGYGYTF
size: .
length: 15
D: TRBD1
J: TRBJ1-2
V: TRBV3-1/TRBV3-2

DNA: TGTGCCAGCAAGGACAGTTCCACCGGGGAGCTGTTTTTT
CDR3: CASKDSSTGELFF
size: .
length: 13
D: .
J: TRBJ2-2
V: TRBV28

DNA: TGTGCCAGCAGTTACGAGGGACAGTACAATCAGCCCCAGCATTTT
CDR3: CASSYEGQYNQPQHF
size: .
length: 15
D: TRBD1
J: TRBJ1-5
V: TRBV6-2/TRBV6-3

DNA: TGTGCCAGCAGCCAAGTCCCCTCAAAAAGCGGGAGGGGAGATGAGCAGTTCTTC
CDR3: CASSQVPSKSGRGDEQFF
size: .
length: 18
D: TRBD2
J: TRBJ2-1
V: TRBV3-1/TRBV3-2

DNA: TGTGCCAGCAGCCCCCGTGGCAGGGGGGCCTTTACGGCCCAGTACTTC
CDR3: CASSPRGRGAFTAQYF
size: .
length: 16
D: .
J: TRBJ2-5
V: TRBV7-6

DNA: TGTGCCAGCAGCCCGGGACTAGCGGGAGGGCGCGAGCAGTACTTC
CDR3: CASSPGLAGGREQYF
size: .
length: 15
D: TRBD2
J: TRBJ2-7
V: TRBV11-2

DNA: TGTGCCCTTAAGCGGAGGGGCACCGGGGAGCTGTTTTTT
CDR3: CALKRRGTGELFF
size: .
length: 13
D: .
J: TRBJ2-2
V: TRBV7-2

DNA: TGCGCCAGCAGCCATCAGGCCCCAGGGCCACTTCTTCCCTACGAGCAGTACTTC
CDR3: CASSHQAPGPLLPYEQYF
size: .
length: 18
D: .
J: TRBJ2-7
V: TRBV4-1

DNA: TGTGCCAGCAGTGCCAGACTAGCCGGGGACGACTACGAGCAGTACTTC
CDR3: CASSARLAGDDYEQYF
size: .
length: 16
D: TRBD2
J: TRBJ2-7
V: TRBV28

DNA: TGTGCCACCAGTGCTCAGGGGTTGGACACCGGGGAGCTGTTTTTT
CDR3: CATSAQGLDTGELFF
size: .
length: 15
D: .
J: TRBJ2-2
V: TRBV24-1

DNA: TGTGCCAGCAGCCGAGGGACCGCGGGGGAGCAGTACTTC
CDR3: CASSRGTAGEQYF
size: .
length: 13
D: .
J: TRBJ2-7
V: TRBV7-3

DNA: TGTGCCAGCAGCCAAGATCCCCAGCGGGAGCAGTATTTT
CDR3: CASSQDPQREQYF
size: .
length: 13
D: TRBD2
J: TRBJ2-3
V: TRBV3-1/TRBV3-2

DNA: TGTGCCAGCAGCTTAGGAAGTGTAGCGGGGCGGAGGGAGCTGTTTTTT
CDR3: CASSLGSVAGRRELFF
size: few
length: 16
D: TRBD2
J: TRBJ2-2
V: TRBV7-2

DNA: TGTGCCAGCAGCCCAACGGGACAGCCGGCTTTCTTT
CDR3: CASSPTGQPAFF
size: .
length: 12
D: TRBD1
J: TRBJ1-1
V: TRBV12-3/TRBV12-4

DNA: TGCGCCAGCAGTCAAGGGGGGGGCGGAACTGAAGCTTTCTTT
CDR3: CASSQGGGGTEAFF
size: .
length: 14
D: .
J: TRBJ1-1
V: TRBV23-1

DNA: TGCAGTGCTAGAGATCGCGCCTGGCAGTACTTC
CDR3: CSARDRAWQYF
size: .
length: 11
D: .
J: TRBJ2-7
V: TRBV20-1

DNA: TGCAGCGTGGTAAGACAGGGGGATAGCACTGAAGCTTTCTTT
CDR3: CSVVRQGDSTEAFF
size: .
length: 14
D: TRBD1
J: TRBJ1-1
V: TRBV29-1

DNA: TGTGCCAGCAGTCCCACAGGGGGGGGATTATTATACCAAGAGACCCAGTACTTC
CDR3: CASSPTGGGLLYQETQYF
size: .
length: 18
D: .
J: TRBJ2-5
V: TRBV28

DNA: TGTGCCAGCAGTGGTCTAGATGGCTCCTACAATGAGCAGTTCTTC
CDR3: CASSGLDGSYNEQFF
size: .
length: 15
D: .
J: TRBJ2-1
V: TRBV2

DNA: TGTGCCAGCAGTTTCGGGACTAGCGGCACAGATACGCAGTATTTT
CDR3: CASSFGTSGTDTQYF
size: .
length: 15
D: TRBD2
J: TRBJ2-3
V: TRBV27

DNA: TGTGCCAGCCTGGACAGGGAGGGCGGGAATAGCAATCAGCCCCAGCATTTT
CDR3: CASLDREGGNSNQPQHF
size: .
length: 17
D: TRBD1
J: TRBJ1-5
V: TRBV6-4

DNA: TGTGCCAGCAGCGGAGGACAGGGAGACCAAGAGACCCAGTACTTC
CDR3: CASSGGQGDQETQYF
size: .
length: 15
D: TRBD1
J: TRBJ2-5
V: TRBV7-8

DNA: TGCAGCACAAAGACAGGAACGAACACCGGGGAGCTGTTTTTT
CDR3: CSTKTGTNTGELFF
size: .
length: 14
D: .
J: TRBJ2-2
V: TRBV29-1

DNA: TGTGCCAGCAGCCGACTGTTACTACAGCCCCAGCATTTT
CDR3: CASSRLLLQPQHF
size: .
length: 13
D: .
J: TRBJ1-5
V: TRBV7-2

DNA: TGCGCCAGCAGCCCCAGACAGGGTAACACGGGAAAACTGTTTTTT
CDR3: CASSPRQGNTGKLFF
size: .
length: 15
D: TRBD1
J: TRBJ1-4
V: TRBV5-1

DNA: TGTGCCAGCAGACCACCGGGACAATCCCTCACCGGGGAGCTGTTTTTT
CDR3: CASRPPGQSLTGELFF
size: .
length: 16
D: .
J: TRBJ2-2
V: TRBV9

DNA: TGTGCCAGCAGCTTATGGAGACTCCCATATGAGCAGTTCTTC
CDR3: CASSLWRLPYEQFF
size: .
length: 14
D: .
J: TRBJ2-1
V: TRBV7-2